This is a list of T cell receptor beta chains from one sample in a study of identical twins. TCRdb independently ran MiXCR on the 5' RACE reads; one entry per CDR3 protein. Of approximately 500,000 distinct CDR3 sequences in the sample, roughly a quarter were seen once. This same sample was also taken into another study, of T cells expressing NK-cell markers.

Sequencing input: CD4+ T cells sorted from blood. These receptors all stem from a woman aged 18-35 years in good health. CDR3s include the opening cysteine and the closing phenylalanine or tryptophan. The D gene is left open where the match is weak. Size tells how often a clone was seen (once, few, many) or the class of an expanded clone, and some rows leave it out.

>NA|TRBV29-1|few|TRBJ2-5
CSVESTGQETQYF
TGCAGCGTTGAATCGACAGGCCAAGAGACCCAGTACTTC
>TRBD1|TRBV9|few|TRBJ1-1
CASSPRQGSTEAFF
TGTGCCAGCAGCCCCCGACAGGGTAGCACTGAAGCTTTCTTT
>TRBD2|TRBV30|NA|TRBJ2-3
CAWSPRLGTSGTDTQYF
TGTGCCTGGAGTCCTCGACTTGGGACTAGCGGGACAGATACGCAGTATTTT
>NA|TRBV12-3/TRBV12-4|once|TRBJ1-6
CASSLLERSPLHF
TGTGCCAGCAGTTTATTGGAAAGGTCACCCCTCCACTTT
>TRBD2|TRBV12-3/TRBV12-4|NA|TRBJ2-7
CASSWKKASGWYEQYF
TGTGCCAGCAGCTGGAAAAAGGCTAGCGGGTGGTACGAGCAGTACTTC
>TRBD2|TRBV9|NA|TRBJ2-1
CASSVGVAGNEQFF
TGTGCCAGCAGCGTAGGTGTAGCGGGCAATGAGCAGTTCTTC
>NA|TRBV20-1|few|TRBJ1-3
CSASQGTGNTIYF
TGCAGTGCTTCCCAGGGGACTGGAAACACCATATATTTT
>NA|TRBV5-1|few|TRBJ2-3
CASSLGVVTDTQYF
TGCGCCAGCAGCTTGGGCGTAGTCACAGATACGCAGTATTTT
>TRBD1|TRBV3-1|few|TRBJ1-1
CASSRDRGKAFF
TGTGCCAGCAGCCGCGACAGGGGGAAAGCTTTCTTT
>NA|TRBV3-1|NA|TRBJ1-2
CASSPTRGTGYTF
TGTGCCAGCAGCCCCACCCGAGGGACCGGCTACACCTTC
>TRBD1|TRBV11-1|NA|TRBJ2-1
CASSSGQGGEQFF
TGTGCCAGCAGCTCCGGACAGGGTGGTGAGCAGTTCTTC
>NA|TRBV5-5|NA|TRBJ2-3
CASSLFVLKADTQYF
TGTGCCAGCAGCTTGTTCGTTCTTAAGGCAGATACGCAGTATTTT
>NA|TRBV5-1|NA|TRBJ2-5
CASSLAGGLGQETQYF
TGCGCCAGCAGCTTGGCCGGGGGCTTAGGGCAGGAGACCCAGTACTTC
>TRBD2|TRBV6-1|NA|TRBJ2-3
CASQLAGSTDTQYF
TGTGCCAGCCAGCTAGCGGGGAGCACAGATACGCAGTATTTT
>NA|TRBV30|once|TRBJ1-3
CAWIVRSGDTIYF
TGTGCCTGGATTGTACGGTCGGGGGACACCATATATTTT
>NA|TRBV5-1|NA|TRBJ2-5
CASTQPGPRETQYF
TGCGCCAGCACCCAACCGGGACCACGCGAGACCCAGTACTTC
>TRBD2|TRBV4-1|many|TRBJ2-3
CASSAPGLAGGPLRDTQYF
TGCGCCAGCAGCGCTCCGGGACTAGCGGGAGGGCCTTTACGGGATACGCAGTATTTT
>NA|TRBV12-3/TRBV12-4|few|TRBJ2-7
CASSRWRSSYEQYF
TGTGCCAGCAGCCGGTGGCGCAGCTCCTACGAGCAGTACTTC
>NA|TRBV5-1|NA|TRBJ2-1
CASSLAPVISSYNEQFF
TGCGCCAGCAGCTTGGCTCCGGTTATAAGCTCCTACAATGAGCAGTTCTTC
>NA|TRBV10-3|NA|TRBJ1-1
CAISGGGMNTEAFF
TGTGCCATCAGCGGTGGGGGGATGAACACTGAAGCTTTCTTT
>TRBD2|TRBV5-8|few|TRBJ2-7
CASSLAGIAGAIGYF
TGTGCCAGCAGCTTGGCCGGGATAGCGGGAGCAATCGGGTACTTC
>NA|TRBV29-1|NA|TRBJ2-7
CSAERTGVF
TGCAGCGCTGAGAGGACGGGGGTTTTC
>TRBD2|TRBV29-1|NA|TRBJ2-7
CSVVLAGVGYEQYF
TGCAGCGTTGTACTAGCGGGAGTCGGATACGAGCAGTACTTC
>NA|TRBV6-1|few|TRBJ1-2
CASRSWDYGYTF
TGTGCCAGCAGATCATGGGACTATGGCTACACCTTC
>TRBD2|TRBV7-8|few|TRBJ2-5
CASSRTSGGEETQYF
TGTGCCAGCAGCCGGACTAGCGGGGGGGAAGAGACCCAGTACTTC
>NA|TRBV20-1|NA|TRBJ2-3
CSASAPWGTQYF
TGCAGTGCTAGTGCGCCATGGGGTACGCAGTATTTT
>TRBD2|TRBV29-1|NA|TRBJ2-5
CSVGGTSGGETQYF
TGCAGCGTTGGGGGGACTAGCGGGGGTGAGACCCAGTACTTC
>NA|TRBV12-3/TRBV12-4|few|TRBJ2-1
CASSSLRPRPSSYNEQFF
TGTGCCAGCAGTTCCCTCCGCCCGCGGCCTAGCTCCTACAATGAGCAGTTCTTC
>NA|TRBV27|few|TRBJ2-5
CASSLSWGRTTSQYF
TGTGCCAGCAGTTTATCCTGGGGGAGGACTACTTCCCAGTACTTC
>TRBD2|TRBV12-3/TRBV12-4|NA|TRBJ2-3
CASRTTSGNTDTQYF
TGTGCCAGCAGAACGACTAGCGGGAACACAGATACGCAGTATTTT
>NA|TRBV6-1|once|TRBJ2-3
CASSKGSPFRTDTQYF
TGTGCCAGCAGTAAGGGAAGCCCCTTTAGGACAGATACGCAGTATTTT
>NA|TRBV12-3/TRBV12-4|NA|TRBJ1-3
CASSLRGAGNTIYF
TGTGCCAGCAGTTTACGGGGAGCTGGAAACACCATATATTTT
>NA|TRBV7-6|NA|TRBJ2-5
CASSFTLGARPETQYF
TGTGCCAGCAGCTTTACTTTAGGGGCGCGACCGGAGACCCAGTACTTC
>NA|TRBV20-1|NA|TRBJ2-2
CSAYYTGELFF
TGCAGTGCTTACTACACCGGGGAGCTGTTTTTT